This entry lists 25 T cell receptor beta chains sequenced from one sample in a study of identical twins. TCRdb reanalysed the 5' RACE reads using MiXCR and keeps one entry per CDR3 protein. The profile shows a few hundred thousand distinct CDR3 sequences, 9% to 10% of them singletons. These data also featured in a second study, about yellow fever vaccine responses in identical twins.

The material sequenced was PBMCs. These receptors originate from a woman aged 18-29 years in good health.

This sequence joins TRBV4-1 and TRBJ2-6; 8 nucleotides align to TRBD1. The CDR3 runs 18 residues. Germline V gene data show CDR1 as MGHRA and CDR2 as YSYEKL. Trimming cost V 5 bases and J 1 base; bases outside gene matches: 10. The CDR3 loop is CASSTTSGGGSGANVLTF. In DNA, the CDR3 is TGCGCCAGCAGCACCACATCAGGGGGCGGGTCTGGGGCCAACGTCCTGACTTTC.

The CDR3 sequence: CASSESGGAPGDTQYF. The CDR3 nucleotides are TGCGCCAGCAGTGAGTCCGGAGGGGCCCCCGGGGATACGCAGTATTTT. The genes are TRBV10-1 and TRBJ2-3, with a weak D call TRBD2 (6 bases). V gave up 0 bases and J gave up 6 bases, with 16 bases separating them. The CDR3 is 16 amino acids. Germline CDR1 and CDR2: WNHNN and SYGVQD (reference sequence).

Ten or more counts support this clonotype. The V gene is TRBV20-1, the J gene TRBJ2-7; D unclear. There are 10 residues in the CDR3. Per the germline V gene, CDR1 is DFQATT and CDR2 is SNEGSKA (reference sequence). Trimming pared 6 bases from V and 3 bases from J, leaving 6 bases between. The CDR3 bases are TGCAGTGCGGCGGACTACGAGCAGTACTTC. Translating gives CSAADYEQYF.

This clonotype was recorded a few times. This sequence joins TRBV29-1 and TRBJ2-7; tentative D call: TRBD1 (6 bases). Per the germline V gene, CDR1 is SQVTM and CDR2 is ANQGSEA. V was pared by 7 bases and J by 2 bases, with 15 bases between. This CDR3 is built from 13 residues. CDR3 sequence (DNA): TGCAGCGCCAGGAAGGACAGCACCTACGAGCAGTACTTC. Amino acid sequence: CSARKDSTYEQYF.

This chain uses TRBV20-1 with TRBJ1-6, with TRBD1 matching 8 bases. The CDR3 runs 13 residues. V was clipped by 6 bases and J by 9 bases; unmatched bases: 7. The V gene's germline CDR1 is DFQATT and CDR2 SNEGSKA (reference sequence). The CDR3 reads CSATGQGSSPLHF. The DNA for the CDR3 is TGCAGTGCCACTGGACAGGGTAGTTCACCCCTCCACTTT.

The rearrangement links TRBV14 to TRBJ2-5, with D possibly matching TRBD2 (5 bases). This CDR3 comprises 14 residues. Germline V gives CDR1 SGHDN, CDR2 FVKESK. Deletions cut 2 bases from V and 5 bases from J, with 12 bases between. The DNA for the CDR3 is TGTGCCAGCAGCCAACTCGGACTTGGGGAGACCCAGTACTTC. This gives the protein CASSQLGLGETQYF.

The V gene is TRBV5-1, the J gene TRBJ1-5; 7 bases are shared with TRBD1. The CDR3 covers 15 residues. The junction had 3 bases not matched to a gene; V was cut back by 3 bases and J by 0 bases. Germline assignment: CDR1 SGHRS and CDR2 YFSETQ. The CDR3 bases are TGCGCCAGCAGCTCTTCAGGGGGTAGCAATCAGCCCCAGCATTTT. This gives the protein CASSSSGGSNQPQHF.

This clonotype was recorded many times. V is TRBV7-2 and J is TRBJ2-1; 9 bases agree with TRBD2. CDR1 SGHTA and CDR2 FQGNSA come from the germline V gene. V gave up 2 bases and J gave up 3 bases; unmatched junction bases: 5. This CDR3 region has 16 residues. The CDR3 spells CASSLLGRGGYNEQFF. The CDR3 DNA is TGTGCCAGCAGCTTATTAGGGCGGGGGGGCTACAATGAGCAGTTCTTC.

Many counts were recorded for this clonotype. The chain carries TRBV5-5 and TRBJ2-1, with 13 bases identical to TRBD2. J was trimmed by 2 bases and V by 0 bases; bases with no gene match: 2. Germline V gene data show CDR1 as SGHKS and CDR2 as YYEKEE (reference sequence). This CDR3 comprises 17 residues. The CDR3 bases are TGTGCCAGCAGCTTGGGACTAGCGGGAGGAACCTACAATGAGCAGTTCTTC. It encodes CASSLGLAGGTYNEQFF.

The V gene is TRBV30, the J gene TRBJ2-3; D remains ambiguous. Trimming cost V 0 bases and J 7 bases, with 5 bases left between them. Germline CDR1 reads GTSNPN; CDR2 reads SVGIG (reference sequence). This CDR3 has 11 amino acids. CDR3: CAWSVLNTQYF. The CDR3 DNA reads TGTGCCTGGAGTGTACTTAATACGCAGTATTTT.

The chain combines TRBV15 with TRBJ2-1; D uncertain. The germline V gene has CDR1 LNHNV and CDR2 YYDKDF (reference sequence). This CDR3 has 15 residues. Trimming took off 0 bases at V and 7 bases at J, with 13 bases between the two ends. The CDR3 DNA sequence: TGTGCCACCAGCAGAGATCGGCAGCCTCGGAATGAGCAGTTCTTC. Translated: CATSRDRQPRNEQFF.

This rearrangement joins TRBV13 to TRBJ2-1, with 7 bases that match TRBD1. The junction had 14 bases not matched to a gene; V was cut back by 5 bases and J by 4 bases. This CDR3 comprises 17 residues. Germline CDR1 PRHDT, CDR2 FYEKMQ (reference sequence). CDR3 in amino acids: CASSPARGRGPYNEQFF. CDR3 DNA: TGTGCCAGCAGCCCAGCTAGAGGTAGGGGGCCTTACAATGAGCAGTTCTTC.

This chain uses TRBV12-3 or TRBV12-4 with TRBJ1-6; D remains unclear. CDR3 size: 12 residues. CDR3 coding DNA: TGTGCTACCCACAAGAAGGGCTCACCCCTCCACTTT. It codes for CATHKKGSPLHF.

This clonotype was counted ten times or more. The chain employs TRBV12-3 or TRBV12-4 and TRBJ2-2; D is perhaps TRBD1 (6 bases). V was trimmed by 6 bases and J by 6 bases, leaving 11 bases between them. CDR3 length: 13 amino acids. As DNA, the CDR3 is TGTGCCAGCAGCTTGCAGGGGCCCGGGGAGCTGTTTTTT. It translates to CASSLQGPGELFF.

In its sample, this clonotype was seen many times. V usage is TRBV27 and J usage is TRBJ1-4; 7 bases match TRBD1. The V segment lost 4 bases and the J segment 8 bases; nucleotides outside the gene matches: 10. CDR1 and CDR2 (germline): MNHEY, SMNVEV (reference sequence). This CDR3 has 15 amino acids. The CDR3 is CASSSSRDRGEKLFF. The CDR3 bases are TGTGCCAGCAGTTCTTCCCGGGACAGAGGGGAAAAACTGTTTTTT.

This clonotype was observed a few times. This sequence joins TRBV4-3 and TRBJ2-3, with 8 bases fitting TRBD1. There are 16 residues in the CDR3. V shed 1 base and J 4 bases; nucleotides not matched to a gene: 7. Germline V lookup: CDR1 LGHNA, CDR2 YSLEER. CDR3 bases: TGCGCCAGCAGCCAAGCGCCAGGACAGGGCTCAGATACGCAGTATTTT. Encoded protein: CASSQAPGQGSDTQYF.

This clonotype was seen repeatedly, ten times or more. This chain uses TRBV6-1 with TRBJ2-3; D may match TRBD1 or TRBD2 (5 bases each). The germline V and J ends were trimmed by 5 bases and 0 bases, with 12 bases remaining between them. Per the germline V gene, CDR1 is MNHNS and CDR2 is SASEGT. This CDR3 has 15 residues. DNA for the CDR3: TGTGCCAGCAGTACCGGGACGGTTAGCACAGATACGCAGTATTTT. Its translation is CASSTGTVSTDTQYF.

This chain links TRBV20-1 with TRBJ2-7, with a possible D match to TRBD1 (5 bases). Germline values: CDR1 DFQATT, CDR2 SNEGSKA (reference sequence). This CDR3 is 20 amino acids long. The V end lost 0 bases, the J end lost 4 bases, and 31 bases lay between the germline ends. The CDR3 loop is CSARDFSPGGQGPNPYEQYF. Written as DNA, the CDR3 is TGCAGTGCTAGAGATTTTTCCCCAGGTGGTCAGGGCCCGAATCCATACGAGCAGTACTTC.

The chain combines TRBV5-1 with TRBJ2-7, with a tentative D call TRBD1 (5 bases). The CDR3 loop spans 16 amino acids. Germline V CDR1 and CDR2: SGHRS, YFSETQ. V lost 0 bases, J lost 1 base, and 14 bases lay in between. CDR3 coding DNA: TGCGCCAGCAGCTTGGGGGGCTCATTTATGTCCTACGAGCAGTACTTC. It specifies CASSLGGSFMSYEQYF.

Of note for this clonotype: The junction does not match germline at one end; this may be a read error. The chain joins TRBV20-1 to TRBJ2-5; 9 nucleotides agree with TRBD1. Germline V gene data show CDR1 as DFQATT and CDR2 as SNEGSKA (reference sequence). The length of the CDR3 is 12 residues. This CDR3 is CSARPQSGQGVF. In DNA, the CDR3 is TGCAGTGCTAGACCTCAATCGGGACAGGGTGTCTTC.

The sample holds a few counts of this clonotype. V and J are TRBV5-6 and TRBJ1-1, with TRBD1 as a possible D gene (6 bases). CDR1 and CDR2 from the germline V gene are SGHDT and YYEEEE. V lost 0 bases to trimming and J lost 1 base, with 19 bases between them. CDR3 length equals 18 residues. CDR3 in amino acids: CASSLAGMRQGKNTEAFF. The CDR3 nucleotides are TGTGCCAGCAGCTTGGCAGGAATGAGGCAGGGGAAGAACACTGAAGCTTTCTTT. The complete variable domain, with remaining parts taken from reference TRBV5-6 and TRBJ1-1, reads DAGVTQSPTHLIKTRGQQVTLRCSPKSGHDTVSWYQQALGQGPQFIFQYYEEEERQRGNFPDRFSGHQFPNYSSELNVNALLLGDSALYLCASSLAGMRQGKNTEAFFGQGTRLTVV.

The genes are TRBV10-2 and TRBJ2-5, with TRBD2 as a possible D gene (7 bases). Germline V gene data show CDR1 as WSHSY and CDR2 as SAAADI. This CDR3 contains 15 residues. The V end was cut by 3 bases, the J end by 0 bases, with 11 bases between. For the CDR3, the DNA is TGCGCCAGCAGTGATGAGGGGGGGTACCAAGAGACCCAGTACTTC. Its protein is CASSDEGGYQETQYF.

The genes are TRBV18 and TRBJ1-2; a possible D gene is TRBD1 (5 bases). The CDR3 is made up of 15 amino acids. Trimming cost V 3 bases and J 4 bases, with 15 bases left between them. Germline V gene data show CDR1 as KGHSH and CDR2 as LQKENI. The CDR3 DNA reads TGTGCCAGCTCACCGTCCGTGGACACTTCCTATGGCTACACCTTC. Translating gives CASSPSVDTSYGYTF. Drawing the rest from reference TRBV18 and TRBJ1-2, the complete variable domain is NAGVMQNPRHLVRRRGQEARLRCSPMKGHSHVYWYRQLPEEGLKFMVYLQKENIIDESGMPKERFSAEFPKEGPSILRIQQVVRGDSAAYFCASSPSVDTSYGYTFGSGTRLTVV.

This clonotype was picked up many times. This chain connects TRBV15 to TRBJ2-3; no reliable D call. CDR1 LNHNV and CDR2 YYDKDF come from the germline V gene (reference sequence). Trimming shortened V by 1 base and J by 4 bases, and 12 bases separated the two germline ends. There are 15 residues in the CDR3. CDR3 coding DNA: TGTGCCACCAGCAGAGGCAAGGTCAGCGCAGATACGCAGTATTTT. Its protein is CATSRGKVSADTQYF.

This clonotype was counted between two and nine times. The chain combines TRBV10-3 with TRBJ2-7; tentatively, D is TRBD1 (6 bases). V was trimmed by 2 bases and J by 5 bases, leaving 10 bases between them. Germline-derived CDR1 and CDR2 are ENHRY and SYGVKD. The CDR3 is made up of 13 amino acids. In DNA form, the CDR3 reads TGTGCCATCAGTGAGCCAAGGGACAACGAGCAGTACTTC. This gives the protein CAISEPRDNEQYF.